The 4 T cell receptor beta chains presented below share a single source sample, sequenced in a study of vaccination and CD4 T cells after COVID-19. The antigens of these receptors remain unknown. Sequencing of the DNA from cultured CD4+ T cells was carried out with the Oncomine TCR Beta short-read assay. TCRdb re-called the PCR reads through MiXCR, storing one row per CDR3 protein. The repertoire consists of around 16,000 distinct CDR3 sequences, with about three quarters occurring once and the leading ten covering roughly 9.4%. As to treatment: approximately 9-day PBMC culture with coronavirus spike peptide pools or control peptides (ViraFEST assay). Material: CD4+ T cells from blood, cultured in vitro, obtained after SARS-CoV-2 vaccination. Every receptor here comes from a human donor who received a COVID-19 vaccine.

By share of the sample, this clonotype is medium-sized. The chain carries TRBV19 and TRBJ1-5; possibly TRBD1 for D (5 bases). CDR1 and CDR2 (germline): LNHDA, SQIVND (reference sequence). Trimming cost V 7 bases and J 2 bases, with 6 bases left between them. The CDR3 runs 12 residues. The CDR3 sequence: CASKQGNQPQHF. Here the CDR3 DNA reads TGTGCCAGTAAACAGGGCAATCAGCCCCAGCATTTT.

With respect to this clonotype: The junction departs from the called germline gene at one end, perhaps through a read error. The V and J genes are TRBV28 and TRBJ1-2; 7 bases fit TRBD1. CDR1 and CDR2 (germline): MDHEN, SYDVKM. The CDR3 has 12 amino acids. The CDR3 DNA is TGTGCCAGCAGTCCCGTCGAAGGGACAGAGATCTTC. Its protein product is CASSPVEGTEIF.

The chain uses TRBV10-1 and TRBJ2-7; TRBD1 matches 7 bases. Germline-derived CDR1 and CDR2 are WNHNN and SYGVQD (reference sequence). With V trimmed by 6 bases and J by 5 bases, 7 bases remained unmatched. The CDR3 length is 13 residues. The CDR3 region is CASSRDSLDEQYF. CDR3 coding DNA: TGCGCCAGCAGCCGGGACAGCCTGGACGAGCAGTACTTC.

The chain joins TRBV10-2 to TRBJ1-2, with TRBD1 matching over 7 bases. CDR1 WSHSY and CDR2 SAAADI come from the germline V gene. V lost 8 bases, J lost 0 bases, and 6 bases stayed unmatched. The CDR3 sequence is 14 residues long. CDR3 in DNA: TGCGCCAGCGCTGAGACAGGGCCTAACTATGGCTACACCTTC. Amino acid sequence: CASAETGPNYGYTF.